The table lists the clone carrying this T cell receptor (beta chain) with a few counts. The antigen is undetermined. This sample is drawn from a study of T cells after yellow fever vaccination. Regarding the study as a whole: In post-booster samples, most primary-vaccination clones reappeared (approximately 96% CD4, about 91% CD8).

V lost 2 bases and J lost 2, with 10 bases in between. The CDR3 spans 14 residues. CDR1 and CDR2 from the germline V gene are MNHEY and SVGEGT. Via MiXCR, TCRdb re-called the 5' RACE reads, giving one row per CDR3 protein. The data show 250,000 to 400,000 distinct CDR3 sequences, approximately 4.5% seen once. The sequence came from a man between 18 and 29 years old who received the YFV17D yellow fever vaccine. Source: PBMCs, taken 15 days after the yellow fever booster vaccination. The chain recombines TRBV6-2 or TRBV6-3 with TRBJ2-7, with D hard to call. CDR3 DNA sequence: TGTGCCAGCAGTTACAGGGCCGCAGCCTACGAGCAGTACGTC. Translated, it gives CASSYRAAAYEQYV.